What follows are 18 T cell receptor beta chains derived from one specimen sequenced in a study of graft-versus-host responses after intestinal transplantation. Assay used: immunoSEQ multiplex PCR; TCRdb lists only in-frame clones, some missing. The sample consists of tens of thousands of clones, over 80% of them appearing once. The sample here was PBMCs, taken 98 days after intestinal transplantation. The receptor set was obtained from a human patient who received an intestinal transplant, so some T cells may come from the graft donor.

This chain uses TRBV5-4 with TRBJ2-3; 10 bases match TRBD2. J lost 0 bases, V lost 2 bases, and 6 bases had no gene match. Germline V lookup: CDR1 SGHNT, CDR2 YYREEE (reference sequence). CDR3 length equals 17 residues. CDR3 DNA sequence: TGTGCCAGCAGCTTACAGCGGGGGGGATCTAGCACAGATACGCAGTATTTT. As protein: CASSLQRGGSSTDTQYF.

J is TRBJ1-5 and V is TRBV6-1, with 7 bases matching TRBD1. The CDR3 is 15 amino acids. Germline V lookup: CDR1 MNHNS, CDR2 SASEGT. V was clipped by 6 bases and J by 2 bases; unmatched bases: 7. In DNA form, the CDR3 reads TGTGCCAGCAGGAAATACGGGACAGGCAATCAGCCCCAGCATTTT. This codes for CASRKYGTGNQPQHF.

This chain connects TRBV29-1 to TRBJ2-1; D is unclear. The germline V and J ends were trimmed by 4 bases and 8 bases, with 12 bases remaining between them. The CDR3 runs to 12 residues. Germline CDR1 and CDR2: SQVTM and ANQGSEA. CDR3 in amino acids: CSVALTAHEQFF. The CDR3 DNA reads as TGCAGCGTTGCCCTAACAGCCCATGAGCAGTTCTTC.

V is TRBV6-5 and J is TRBJ2-7; the match to TRBD2 covers 10 bases. Trimming cost V 0 bases and J 12 bases; bases outside gene matches: 14. Germline V gene lookup returns CDR1 MNHEY and CDR2 SVGAGI. This CDR3 is built from 16 residues. For the CDR3, the DNA is TGTGCCAGCAGTTACTCGAGGACTAGCGGTCCAGTTTTGTCGTACTTC. It yields the protein CASSYSRTSGPVLSYF.

This sequence joins TRBV6-5 and TRBJ2-2, with D perhaps matching TRBD1 or TRBD2 (6 bases each). V was clipped by 2 bases and J by 6 bases, with 7 bases between them. The CDR3 spans 13 residues. Germline-derived CDR1 and CDR2 are MNHEY and SVGAGI. The CDR3 reads CASSYRGPGELFF. The CDR3 region has the DNA TGTGCCAGCAGTTACCGGGGGCCCGGGGAGCTGTTTTTT.

This chain uses TRBV6-5 with TRBJ1-3, with TRBD1 matching over 8 bases. The CDR3 is made up of 13 amino acids. The V segment lost 5 bases and the J segment 3 bases; nucleotides outside the gene matches: 0. Per germline, CDR1 MNHEY and CDR2 SVGAGI. CDR3 sequence: CASSDRGGNTIYF. The CDR3 nucleotides read TGTGCCAGCAGTGACAGGGGTGGAAACACCATATATTTT.

This CDR3 is CASSLWSGGSYEQYF. The CDR3 region has the DNA TGCGCCAGCAGCTTGTGGTCGGGGGGTTCCTACGAGCAGTACTTC. The rearrangement uses TRBV5-1 and TRBJ2-7, with 7 nucleotides matching TRBD2. Germline V gene lookup returns CDR1 SGHRS and CDR2 YFSETQ. The CDR3 is 15 residues long. V shed 1 base, J shed 1 base, and the junction held 5 bases outside the gene matches.

This chain connects TRBV29-1 to TRBJ2-1; TRBD1 matches at 8 bases. This CDR3 region has 13 residues. The V and J ends lost 6 bases and 4 bases, in that order; junction bases with no gene match: 5. Germline assignment: CDR1 SQVTM and CDR2 ANQGSEA. The CDR3 DNA follows: TGCAGCGTCAAACAGGGGGTGTACAATGAGCAGTTCTTC. Its translation: CSVKQGVYNEQFF.

The chain has TRBV5-1 and TRBJ1-2; TRBD1 matches 9 bases. CDR3 length: 16 residues. V trimming: 3 bases; J trimming: 4 bases; junction bases outside the gene matches: 10. From germline, CDR1 is SGHRS and CDR2 YFSETQ. CDR3: CASSSRTGASLYGYTF. The CDR3 bases are TGCGCCAGCAGCTCCCGGACAGGGGCATCCCTCTATGGCTACACCTTC. Supplemented by reference TRBV5-1 and TRBJ1-2, the full variable domain reads KAGVTQTPRYLIKTRGQQVTLSCSPISGHRSVSWYQQTPGQGLQFLFEYFSETQRNKGNFPGRFSGRQFSNSRSEMNVSTLELGDSALYLCASSSRTGASLYGYTFGSGTRLTVV.

This chain uses TRBV13 with TRBJ1-3; TRBD1 agrees at 7 bases. Germline CDR1 reads PRHDT; CDR2 reads FYEKMQ (reference sequence). The CDR3 consists of 14 residues. Trimming took 3 bases from V and 2 from J; bases not matched to a gene: 1. CDR3 residues: CASSLGQTGNTIYF. CDR3 DNA sequence: TGTGCCAGCAGCTTGGGACAGACTGGAAACACCATATATTTT. The variable domain in full, completed from reference TRBV13 and TRBJ1-3, reads AAGVIQSPRHLIKEKRETATLKCYPIPRHDTVYWYQQGPGQDPQFLISFYEKMQSDKGSIPDRFSAQQFSDYHSELNMSSLELGDSALYFCASSLGQTGNTIYFGEGSWLTVV.

This chain uses TRBV7-9 with TRBJ2-1, with D hard to call. This CDR3 is 14 amino acids long. Trimming stripped 5 bases from V and 0 bases from J, with 8 bases between. Germline lookup yields CDR1 SEHNR and CDR2 FQNEAQ (reference sequence). CDR3: CASSHTSSYNEQFF. CDR3 DNA: TGTGCCAGCAGCCATACGAGCTCCTACAATGAGCAGTTCTTC.

This chain uses TRBV6-6 with TRBJ2-6; D gene uncertain. The germline V and J ends were trimmed by 5 bases and 2 bases, with 10 bases remaining between them. Germline assignment: CDR1 MNHNY and CDR2 SVGAGI (reference sequence). This CDR3 contains 15 residues. The CDR3 is CASSTGKAGANVLTF. The CDR3 bases are TGTGCCAGCAGTACCGGCAAAGCTGGGGCCAACGTCCTGACTTTC.

The chain combines TRBV11-3 with TRBJ2-1; 9 bases line up with TRBD2. V gave up 0 bases and J gave up 6 bases; unmatched junction bases: 3. From germline, CDR1 is SGHNT and CDR2 YENEEA. The CDR3 consists of 15 residues. The CDR3: CASSLDWTSVNEQFF. As DNA, the CDR3 is TGTGCCAGCAGCTTAGATTGGACTAGCGTCAATGAGCAGTTCTTC.

J is TRBJ2-1 and V is TRBV11-2; D may be TRBD2 (5 bases). With 1 base removed from V and 4 bases from J, the gap between germline ends came to 14 bases. Germline loops: CDR1 SGHAT, CDR2 FQNNGV. There are 16 residues in the CDR3. CDR3 loop: CASSLAPAEPYNEQFF. In nucleotides, the CDR3 is TGTGCCAGCAGCTTAGCGCCAGCGGAACCGTACAATGAGCAGTTCTTC. The full variable domain, with the rest looked up from reference TRBV11-2 and TRBJ2-1, is EAGVAQSPRYKIIEKRQSVAFWCNPISGHATLYWYQQILGQGPKLLIQFQNNGVVDDSQLPKDRFSAERLKGVDSTLKIQPAKLEDSAVYLCASSLAPAEPYNEQFFGPGTRLTVL.

This clone came up once. This rearrangement joins TRBV4-2 to TRBJ1-1; possibly TRBD1 for D (6 bases). The germline V gene has CDR1 LGHNA and CDR2 YNFKEQ. V shed 2 bases and J shed 6 bases, with 16 bases lying between them. The CDR3 length is 15 residues. This CDR3 is CASSQSEGGASEAFF. The CDR3 region has the DNA TGTGCCAGCAGCCAATCCGAGGGGGGCGCGTCTGAAGCTTTCTTT.

The chain uses TRBV7-2 and TRBJ2-3; 9 nucleotides align to TRBD2. CDR1 and CDR2 (germline): SGHTA, FQGNSA. With V trimmed by 2 bases and J by 3 bases, 3 bases remained unmatched. CDR3 length: 15 amino acids. CDR3 sequence reads: CASSLLLAGTDTQYF. The DNA of the CDR3 is TGTGCCAGCAGCTTATTGCTAGCGGGGACAGATACGCAGTATTTT.

This clone has more than one count but fewer than ten. The chain links TRBV6-1 to TRBJ2-7, with 9 bases matching TRBD1. Per germline, CDR1 MNHNS and CDR2 SASEGT. The CDR3 has 15 amino acids. V lost 8 bases to trimming and J lost 1 base; unmatched junction nucleotides: 9. CDR3 amino acids: CASRLSGTGSYEQYF. The DNA for the CDR3 is TGTGCCAGCCGACTTTCCGGGACAGGGTCCTACGAGCAGTACTTC.

The gene calls are TRBV28 and TRBJ1-1; D is uncertain. The V gene lost 6 bases and the J gene lost 5 bases, with 7 bases spanning the gap. CDR1 is MDHEN, CDR2 SYDVKM, per germline. The CDR3 extends over 11 amino acids. CDR3 sequence reads: CASRLRTEAFF. CDR3 nucleotides: TGTGCCAGCAGACTGAGGACTGAAGCTTTCTTT.